These 27 T cell receptor beta chains came from one sample sequenced in a study of blood T cell repertoires in COVID-19. Method: immunoSEQ multiplex PCR; TCRdb's copy keeps in-frame clones and lacks some. In the table there are approximately 26,000 clones, approximately 81% of which are singletons. Sequencing used peripheral blood. All receptors derive from a human donor in a cohort sampled during active COVID-19.

J is TRBJ2-1 and V is TRBV9, with 7 bases lining up with TRBD2. V shed 4 bases and J 8 bases; nucleotides not matched to a gene: 18. The CDR3 consists of 17 residues. CDR1 and CDR2 (germline): SGDLS, YYNGEE. The CDR3 is CASSTHSGSHFGDEQFF. DNA of the CDR3: TGTGCCAGCAGCACCCATAGCGGGTCCCACTTTGGGGATGAGCAGTTCTTC.

The chain uses TRBV5-1 and TRBJ1-1; 7 nucleotides match TRBD1. Losses at the gene ends were 3 bases for V and 3 bases for J; bases not matched to a gene: 11. The CDR3 is 16 residues long. The germline V gene encodes CDR1 SGHRS and CDR2 YFSETQ. For the CDR3, the DNA is TGCGCCAGCAGCTCAAGAGGAGACAGGGTGGACACTGAAGCTTTCTTT. Protein sequence: CASSSRGDRVDTEAFF.

This clone has more than one count but fewer than ten. The V call is TRBV6-6, the J call TRBJ1-6; D is uncertain. V shed 2 bases and J shed 7 bases, with 12 bases lying between them. Germline CDR1 is MNHNY and CDR2 is SVGAGI (reference sequence). The CDR3 sequence is 15 residues long. The DNA of the CDR3 is TGTGCCAGCAGTTACGGTGGCAGCGAAAATTCACCCCTCCACTTT. Protein sequence: CASSYGGSENSPLHF.

The chain combines TRBV14 with TRBJ2-7; 9 nucleotides align to TRBD2. This CDR3 spans 18 amino acids. Germline CDR1 and CDR2: SGHDN and FVKESK. Losses at the gene ends were 0 bases for V and 4 bases for J; bases not matched to a gene: 13. The CDR3 bases are TGTGCCAGCAGCCAAGACGGGCTAGCGGGAAAGATCGAATACGAGCAGTACTTC. Its protein is CASSQDGLAGKIEYEQYF.

The rearrangement links TRBV5-1 to TRBJ2-1; 7 bases are a match to TRBD1. Germline-derived CDR1 and CDR2 are SGHRS and YFSETQ. V was pared by 3 bases and J by 2 bases, with 2 bases of the junction left unmatched. The CDR3 sequence is 14 residues long. The CDR3 region is CASSWDRPYNEQFF. DNA of the CDR3: TGCGCCAGCAGCTGGGACAGACCCTACAATGAGCAGTTCTTC.

The rearrangement uses TRBV2 and TRBJ2-5; no clear D. The V and J ends lost 4 bases and 1 base respectively, with 7 bases between them. Looked up from germline, CDR1 is SNHLY and CDR2 is FYNNEI. The CDR3 totals 13 residues. Written as DNA, the CDR3 is TGTGCCAGCAGTGGTTCAGGCCAAGAGACCCAGTACTTC. Its translation is CASSGSGQETQYF.

The rearrangement links TRBV5-1 to TRBJ2-7, with 8 positions matching TRBD2. Germline V gene sequence: CDR1 SGHRS, CDR2 YFSETQ. The CDR3 loop spans 16 amino acids. V gave up 5 bases and J gave up 3 bases; unmatched junction bases: 13. CDR3 residues: CASSPSGTREFYEQYF. In DNA form, the CDR3 reads TGCGCCAGCAGTCCGTCTGGGACTAGAGAATTCTACGAGCAGTACTTC.

The V gene is TRBV7-2, the J gene TRBJ1-1; no reliable D call. Looked up from germline, CDR1 is SGHTA and CDR2 is FQGNSA. This CDR3 contains 17 residues. Trimming shortened V by 2 bases and J by 0 bases, and 16 bases separated the two germline ends. Here the CDR3 reads CASSLSGRRSMNTEAFF. CDR3 sequence (DNA): TGTGCCAGCAGCTTATCGGGGAGACGAAGTATGAACACTGAAGCTTTCTTT.

The CDR3 sequence is CASSPLGAGSLGYGYTF. CDR3 coding DNA: TGTGCCAGCAGCCCACTGGGGGCAGGGAGTCTGGGCTATGGCTACACCTTC. The J gene is TRBJ1-2, the V gene TRBV7-9; D is perhaps TRBD1 (6 bases). V was shortened by 5 bases and J by 4 bases, with 23 bases between the two germline ends. The CDR3 is 17 residues long. In germline, CDR1 is SEHNR, CDR2 FQNEAQ (reference sequence).

The CDR3: CASSNNQPQHF. As DNA, the CDR3 is TGTGCCAGCAGCAATAATCAGCCCCAGCATTTT. V gene TRBV12-3 or TRBV12-4 combines with J gene TRBJ1-5; D is unclear. Between the trimmed V and J ends, which lost 6 bases and 4 bases, there was a span of 4 bases. This CDR3 is 11 amino acids long.

The chain joins TRBV6-1 to TRBJ1-5; 7 nucleotides line up with TRBD1. Germline CDR1 reads MNHNS; CDR2 reads SASEGT. The ends lost 3 bases at V and 9 bases at J; junction bases unmatched: 8. The CDR3 has 14 amino acids. The DNA for the CDR3 is TGTGCCAGCAGTGAGGGACAGAGGCTTACGCCCCAGCATTTT. It translates to CASSEGQRLTPQHF.

In this sample, this clone turned up a few times. The gene calls are TRBV24-1 and TRBJ1-5, with 7 bases identical to TRBD1. The CDR3 covers 15 residues. Germline-derived CDR1 and CDR2 are KGHDR and SFDVKD. V was clipped by 4 bases and J by 7 bases; unmatched bases: 9. The CDR3 nucleotides read TGTGCCACCAGTGACCGAGACAGGGTTGGACAGCCCCAGCATTTT. This codes for CATSDRDRVGQPQHF.

The chain joins TRBV6-2 or TRBV6-3 to TRBJ1-1; 8 nucleotides align to TRBD1. The V and J ends lost 2 bases and 5 bases, in that order; junction bases with no gene match: 4. The CDR3 covers 14 residues. CDR1 is MNHEY, CDR2 SVGEGT, per germline. The CDR3 DNA reads as TGTGCCAGCAGTTACGCGGACAGGGATACTGAAGCTTTCTTT. Encoded protein: CASSYADRDTEAFF.

The chain couples TRBV21-1 to TRBJ2-7; the D call in the table, TRBD1, was not verified against the DNA. TRBV21-1 is a recognized pseudogene. The CDR3 has 17 amino acids. The DNA for the CDR3 is TGTGCCAGCAGCAAACCCCGGGACAGGGATGTGGCAAGGGAGCAGTACTTC. Residues: CASSKPRDRDVAREQYF.

On this clone: Other DNA sequences from this sample encode an identical CDR3 as well. The chain uses TRBV2 and TRBJ2-5; the D gene is possibly TRBD1 (5 bases). Trimming pared 4 bases from V and 2 bases from J, leaving 8 bases between. In germline, CDR1 is SNHLY, CDR2 FYNNEI. There are 13 residues in the CDR3. The CDR3 region has the DNA TGTGCCAGCAGTGCATACAGGCAAGAGACCCAGTACTTC. It translates to CASSAYRQETQYF. Using reference TRBV2 and TRBJ2-5 for the parts outside the CDR3, the full variable domain is EPEVTQTPSHQVTQMGQEVILRCVPISNHLYFYWYRQILGQKVEFLVSFYNNEISEKSEIFDDQFSVERPDGSNFTLKIRSTKLEDSAMYFCASSAYRQETQYFGPGTRLLVL.

This clone was seen only a few times. The gene calls are TRBV25-1 and TRBJ2-1, with 7 nucleotides matching TRBD2. Germline V gene lookup returns CDR1 MGHDK and CDR2 SYGVNS. The CDR3 has 16 amino acids. V shed 6 bases, J shed 5 bases, and the junction held 13 bases outside the gene matches. The CDR3 loop reads CASRAGDPRKNNEQFF. The CDR3, as DNA: TGTGCCAGCAGGGCGGGGGACCCCCGTAAAAACAATGAGCAGTTCTTC.

DNA for the CDR3: TGTGCCAGCAGCCCGAGCGGGGTAAAGAGCTACGAGCAGTACTTC. Protein product: CASSPSGVKSYEQYF. The V gene is TRBV7-6, the J gene TRBJ2-7; 7 bases fit TRBD2. The V and J ends lost 5 bases and 3 bases, in that order; junction bases with no gene match: 10. The CDR3 totals 15 residues. Germline-derived CDR1 and CDR2 are SGHVS and FNYEAQ. Based on the CDR3 plus reference TRBV7-6 and TRBJ2-7, the full variable domain is GAGVSQSPRYKVTKRGQDVALRCDPISGHVSLYWYRQALGQGPEFLTYFNYEAQQDKSGLPNDRFSAERPEGSISTLTIQRTEQRDSAMYRCASSPSGVKSYEQYFGPGTRLTVT.

The V gene is TRBV10-3, the J gene TRBJ2-7, with 8 bases identical to TRBD2. Trimming took 2 bases from V and 2 from J; bases not matched to a gene: 2. The CDR3 contains 14 residues. Germline-derived CDR1 and CDR2 are ENHRY and SYGVKD. CDR3 nucleotides: TGTGCCATCAGTGAGGCGGGAGGCGCCTACGAGCAGTACTTC. The encoded protein is CAISEAGGAYEQYF.

The chain combines TRBV7-9 with TRBJ1-5; D remains unclear. Germline assignment: CDR1 SEHNR and CDR2 FQNEAQ (reference sequence). Between the trimmed V and J ends, which lost 1 base and 0 bases, there was a span of 7 bases. This CDR3 has 15 amino acids. The chain's CDR3 is CASSLVGSSNQPQHF. In nucleotides, the CDR3 is TGTGCCAGCAGCTTAGTGGGGAGTAGCAATCAGCCCCAGCATTTT.

The chain couples TRBV5-1 to TRBJ1-6, with unresolved D. CDR3 length equals 15 residues. CDR1 is SGHRS, CDR2 YFSETQ, per germline. Trimming left V 0 bases short and J 0 bases short, with 4 bases between. The CDR3 nucleotides read TGCGCCAGCAGCTTGGTGAGCTCCTATAATTCACCCCTCCACTTT. This translates into CASSLVSSYNSPLHF.

This clone has a handful of counts. The J gene is TRBJ2-1, the V gene TRBV29-1, with TRBD1 matching 8 bases. Germline V gene data show CDR1 as SQVTM and CDR2 as ANQGSEA. The CDR3 length is 14 residues. Trimming took 6 bases from V and 0 from J; bases not matched to a gene: 4. In DNA form, the CDR3 reads TGCAGCGTCCGGACAGGGAGCTCCTACAATGAGCAGTTCTTC. It is translated as CSVRTGSSYNEQFF.

The V gene is TRBV7-9, the J gene TRBJ2-5, with 7 bases aligning to TRBD2. The V gene's germline CDR1 is SEHNR and CDR2 FQNEAQ (reference sequence). J lost 0 bases, V lost 3 bases, and 1 base had no gene match. CDR3 size: 14 residues. Written as DNA, the CDR3 is TGTGCCAGCAGCTTCAGCGGGAACCAAGAGACCCAGTACTTC. As protein: CASSFSGNQETQYF.

The CDR3 nucleotides are TGTGCCAGCAGTTTAGTCGGACAGGGAGCAGATACGCAGTATTTT. Encoded protein: CASSLVGQGADTQYF. V gene TRBV28 combines with J gene TRBJ2-3; 8 nucleotides match TRBD1. This CDR3 is 15 amino acids long. Germline-derived CDR1 and CDR2 are MDHEN and SYDVKM. The junction had 5 bases not matched to a gene; V was cut back by 2 bases and J by 4 bases.

The rearrangement joins TRBV24-1 to TRBJ1-4, with 9 bases aligning to TRBD1. Trimming took 2 bases from V and 3 from J; bases not matched to a gene: 9. Per germline, CDR1 KGHDR and CDR2 SFDVKD. The CDR3 runs 18 residues. CDR3 sequence reads: CATSDSPTGGPANEKLFF. The CDR3 DNA is TGTGCCACCAGTGATTCGCCGACAGGGGGGCCGGCTAATGAAAAACTGTTTTTT.

This rearrangement joins TRBV11-2 to TRBJ1-1; the D is unclear. The V and J ends lost 5 bases and 0 bases respectively, with 10 bases between them. This CDR3 contains 14 residues. Germline V gives CDR1 SGHAT, CDR2 FQNNGV. DNA of the CDR3: TGTGCCAGCAGCCCTTGGCGGATGAACACTGAAGCTTTCTTT. It translates to CASSPWRMNTEAFF.

The gene calls are TRBV5-6 and TRBJ1-6; D not resolved. Germline V gives CDR1 SGHDT, CDR2 YYEEEE. With 4 bases removed from V and 7 bases from J, the gap between germline ends came to 15 bases. CDR3 length: 15 residues. The CDR3 protein is CASSGMSRFNSPLHF. In DNA, the CDR3 is TGTGCCAGCAGCGGTATGAGCAGGTTCAATTCACCCCTCCACTTT. Full variable domain (outside the CDR3, taken from reference TRBV5-6 and TRBJ1-6): DAGVTQSPTHLIKTRGQQVTLRCSPKSGHDTVSWYQQALGQGPQFIFQYYEEEERQRGNFPDRFSGHQFPNYSSELNVNALLLGDSALYLCASSGMSRFNSPLHFGNGTRLTVT.

The rearrangement links TRBV7-2 to TRBJ2-5, with 10 bases identical to TRBD2. The V gene's germline CDR1 is SGHTA and CDR2 FQGNSA. With V trimmed by 0 bases and J by 5 bases, 12 bases remained unmatched. The CDR3 is 18 amino acids. The CDR3 nucleotides read TGTGCCAGCAGCTTAGCGCGGGCGAGCGGGAGGGCCCTGGAGACCCAGTACTTC. Translated, it gives CASSLARASGRALETQYF.